This T cell receptor (beta chain) comes out of a study of shared clonotypes between healthy human individuals. The wider study: A donor's plate count was three for CD4 naive and three for CD4 memory; CD8 naive had two and CD8 memory one. Study findings and constraints: A handful of donors showed sharing of approximately 5% of naive CD4 clonotypes. Lower generation probabilities were found for non-shared clonotypes than for those shared by all four donors.

Sequencing was performed with immunoSEQ multiplex PCR; in TCRdb, only in-frame clones are kept and a portion is missing. The sample has around 2.3 million clones, almost 96% seen once. The study separated CD4+ cells into CD45RA+ naive and CD45RA-negative memory subsets. This CDR3 has 16 amino acids. Trimming pared 1 base from V and 7 bases from J, leaving 19 bases between. The V gene's germline CDR1 is MGHRA and CDR2 YSYEKL. In its sample, this clone was seen once. Its antigen remains unidentified. This sequence was found in a man aged 18 to 30 in good health. The sequencing sample was made of naive CD4+ T cells sorted from blood. This sample's subset: CD45RA+ positively selected. The chain joins TRBV4-1 to TRBJ1-2; D call uncertain. The CDR3 DNA sequence: TGCGCCAGCAGCCAAGGGGCGAGCGGTATACTGGGTGGCTACACCTTC. Amino acid sequence: CASSQGASGILGGYTF.